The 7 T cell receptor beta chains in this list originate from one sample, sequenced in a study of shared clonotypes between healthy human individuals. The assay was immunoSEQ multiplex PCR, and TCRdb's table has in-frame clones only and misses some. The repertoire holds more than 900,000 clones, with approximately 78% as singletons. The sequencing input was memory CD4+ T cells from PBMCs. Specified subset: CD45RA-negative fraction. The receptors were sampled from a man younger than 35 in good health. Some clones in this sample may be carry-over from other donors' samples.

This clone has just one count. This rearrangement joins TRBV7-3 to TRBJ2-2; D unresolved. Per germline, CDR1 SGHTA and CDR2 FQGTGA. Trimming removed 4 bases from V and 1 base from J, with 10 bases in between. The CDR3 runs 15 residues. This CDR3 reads CASSSGLMNTGELFF. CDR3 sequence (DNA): TGTGCCAGCAGCTCAGGATTGATGAACACCGGGGAGCTGTTTTTT.

CDR3 region: CSVARRDGELFF. CDR3 nucleotides: TGCAGCGTTGCCCGCAGGGACGGGGAGCTGTTTTTT. The chain couples TRBV29-1 to TRBJ2-2; D possibly corresponds to TRBD1 (5 bases). V lost 4 bases and J lost 7, with 10 bases in between. The CDR3 is 12 amino acids. Germline CDR1 and CDR2: SQVTM and ANQGSEA.

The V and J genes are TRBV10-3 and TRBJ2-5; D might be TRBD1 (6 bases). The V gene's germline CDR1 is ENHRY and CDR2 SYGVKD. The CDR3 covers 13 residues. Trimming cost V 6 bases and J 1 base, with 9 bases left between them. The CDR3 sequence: CAIRDSRQETQYF. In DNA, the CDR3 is TGTGCCATCAGGGACAGTCGCCAAGAGACCCAGTACTTC.

The CDR3, as DNA: TGTGCCAGCAGCTTCACCGCCGGGACGGCCTATTCCTACGAGCAGTACTTC. This sequence encodes CASSFTAGTAYSYEQYF. The chain joins TRBV11-2 to TRBJ2-7, with D tentatively TRBD1 or TRBD2 (5 bases each). V was cut by 3 bases and J by 1 base, with 19 bases left in between. This CDR3 has 17 residues. The V gene's germline CDR1 is SGHAT and CDR2 FQNNGV. The variable domain in full, with the rest retrieved from reference TRBV11-2 and TRBJ2-7, is EAGVAQSPRYKIIEKRQSVAFWCNPISGHATLYWYQQILGQGPKLLIQFQNNGVVDDSQLPKDRFSAERLKGVDSTLKIQPAKLEDSAVYLCASSFTAGTAYSYEQYFGPGTRLTVT.

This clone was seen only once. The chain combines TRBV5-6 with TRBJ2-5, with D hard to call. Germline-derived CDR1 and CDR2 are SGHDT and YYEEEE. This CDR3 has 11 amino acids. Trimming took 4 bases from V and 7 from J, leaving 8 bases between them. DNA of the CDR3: TGTGCCAGCAGCCGAACGGGGACCCAGTACTTC. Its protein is CASSRTGTQYF.

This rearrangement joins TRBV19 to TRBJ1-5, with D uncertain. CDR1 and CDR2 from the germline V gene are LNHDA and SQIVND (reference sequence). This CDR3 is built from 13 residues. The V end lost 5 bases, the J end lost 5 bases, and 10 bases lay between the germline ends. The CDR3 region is CASSYPPDQPQHF. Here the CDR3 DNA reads TGTGCCAGTAGTTATCCACCCGATCAGCCCCAGCATTTT.

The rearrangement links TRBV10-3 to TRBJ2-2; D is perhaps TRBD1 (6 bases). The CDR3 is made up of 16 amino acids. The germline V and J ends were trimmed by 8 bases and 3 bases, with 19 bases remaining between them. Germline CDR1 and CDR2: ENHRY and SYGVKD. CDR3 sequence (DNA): TGTGCCATCCGCGCCCTGGGGTCAGGGGACACCGGGGAGCTGTTTTTT. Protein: CAIRALGSGDTGELFF.